The present T cell receptor beta chain was sequenced within a study of T cell responses to AZD1222 COVID-19 vaccine. CDR3 length equals 14 residues. V shed 4 bases, J shed 5 bases, and the junction held 7 bases outside the gene matches. Germline assignment: CDR1 SGHRS and CDR2 YFSETQ. This clone has only a few counts. Profiled with immunoSEQ multiplex PCR; TCRdb holds only in-frame clones, not every one. This table holds around 150,000 clones, around 91% found once. The TCR was taken from an adult who received the AZD1222 COVID-19 vaccine. The V and J genes are TRBV5-1 and TRBJ2-5; 8 bases are a match to TRBD1. Source: peripheral blood, taken 28 days after the second AZD1222 dose. CDR3 coding DNA: TGCGCCAGCAGCACCGGACAGGGTGGCGAGACCCAGTACTTC. It is translated as CASSTGQGGETQYF.